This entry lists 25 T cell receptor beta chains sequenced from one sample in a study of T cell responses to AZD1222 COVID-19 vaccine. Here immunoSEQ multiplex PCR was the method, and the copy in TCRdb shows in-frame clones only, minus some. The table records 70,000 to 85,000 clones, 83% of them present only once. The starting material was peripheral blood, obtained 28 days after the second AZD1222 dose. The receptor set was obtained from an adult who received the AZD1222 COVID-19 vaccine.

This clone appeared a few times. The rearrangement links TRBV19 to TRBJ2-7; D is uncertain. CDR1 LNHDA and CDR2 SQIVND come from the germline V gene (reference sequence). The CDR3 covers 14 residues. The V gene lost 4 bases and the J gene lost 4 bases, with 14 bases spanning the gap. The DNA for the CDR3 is TGTGCCAGTAGTAACAAGGTCGGAACTTACGAGCAGTACTTC. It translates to CASSNKVGTYEQYF.

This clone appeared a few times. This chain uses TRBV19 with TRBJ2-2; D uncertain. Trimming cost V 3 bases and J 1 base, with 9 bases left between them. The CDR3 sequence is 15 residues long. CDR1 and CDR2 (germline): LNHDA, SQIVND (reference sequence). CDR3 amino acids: CASSIPSVNTGELFF. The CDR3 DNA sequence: TGTGCCAGTAGTATTCCGTCGGTGAACACCGGGGAGCTGTTTTTT.

The CDR3 DNA reads as TGTGCCAGCAGTGAAGCGAGGCAGATAATATGGCATTTT. It encodes CASSEARQIIWHF. This chain joins TRBV6-1 and TRBJ1-5; D is unclear. Trimming removed 0 bases at V and 15 bases at J, with 15 bases between. Germline loops: CDR1 MNHNS, CDR2 SASEGT. This CDR3 has 13 amino acids.

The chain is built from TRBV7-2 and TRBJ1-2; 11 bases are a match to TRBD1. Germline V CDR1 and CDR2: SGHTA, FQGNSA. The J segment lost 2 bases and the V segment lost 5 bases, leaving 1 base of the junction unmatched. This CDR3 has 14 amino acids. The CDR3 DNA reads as TGTGCCAGCAGCAGGGACAGGGGGAACTATGGCTACACCTTC. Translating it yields CASSRDRGNYGYTF.

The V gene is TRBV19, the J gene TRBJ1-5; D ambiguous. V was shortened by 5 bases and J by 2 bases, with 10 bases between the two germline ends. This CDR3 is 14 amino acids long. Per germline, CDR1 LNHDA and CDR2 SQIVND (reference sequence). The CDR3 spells CASSPAMGNQPQHF. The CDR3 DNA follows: TGTGCCAGTAGTCCCGCGATGGGCAATCAGCCCCAGCATTTT.

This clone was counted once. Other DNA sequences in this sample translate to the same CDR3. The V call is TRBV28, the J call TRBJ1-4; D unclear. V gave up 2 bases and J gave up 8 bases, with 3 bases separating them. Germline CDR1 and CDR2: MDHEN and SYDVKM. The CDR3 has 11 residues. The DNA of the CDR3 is TGTGCCAGCAGTTTAGCGGAAAAACTGTTTTTT. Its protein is CASSLAEKLFF.

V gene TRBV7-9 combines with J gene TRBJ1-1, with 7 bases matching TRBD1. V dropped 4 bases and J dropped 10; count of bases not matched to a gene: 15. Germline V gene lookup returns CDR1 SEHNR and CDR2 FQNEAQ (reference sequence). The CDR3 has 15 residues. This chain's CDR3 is CASSWGLGTDDGAFF. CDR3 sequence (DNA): TGTGCCAGCAGCTGGGGACTCGGGACAGACGACGGAGCTTTCTTT.

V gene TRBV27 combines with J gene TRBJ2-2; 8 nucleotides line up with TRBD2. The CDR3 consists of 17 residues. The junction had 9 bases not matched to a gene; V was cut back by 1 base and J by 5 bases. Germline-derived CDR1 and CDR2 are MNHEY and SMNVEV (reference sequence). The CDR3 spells CASSLFPPGRGTGELFF. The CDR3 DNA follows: TGTGCCAGCAGTTTATTTCCCCCCGGGAGGGGGACCGGGGAGCTGTTTTTT.

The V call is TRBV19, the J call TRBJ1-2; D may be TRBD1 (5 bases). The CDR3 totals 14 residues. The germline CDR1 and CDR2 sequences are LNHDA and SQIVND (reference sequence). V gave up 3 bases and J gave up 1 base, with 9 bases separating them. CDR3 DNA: TGTGCCAGTAGTATCGCAGGGTATAACTATGGCTACACCTTC. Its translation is CASSIAGYNYGYTF.

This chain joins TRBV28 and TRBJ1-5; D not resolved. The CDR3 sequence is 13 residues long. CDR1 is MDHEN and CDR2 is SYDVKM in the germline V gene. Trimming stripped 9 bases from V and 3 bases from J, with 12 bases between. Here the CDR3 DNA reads TGTGCCAGTAGACTGGGGAACAATCAGCCCCAGCATTTT. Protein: CASRLGNNQPQHF. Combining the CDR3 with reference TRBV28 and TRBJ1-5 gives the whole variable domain DVKVTQSSRYLVKRTGEKVFLECVQDMDHENMFWYRQDPGLGLRLIYFSYDVKMKEKGDIPEGYSVSREKKERFSLILESASTNQTSMYLCASRLGNNQPQHFGDGTRLSIL.

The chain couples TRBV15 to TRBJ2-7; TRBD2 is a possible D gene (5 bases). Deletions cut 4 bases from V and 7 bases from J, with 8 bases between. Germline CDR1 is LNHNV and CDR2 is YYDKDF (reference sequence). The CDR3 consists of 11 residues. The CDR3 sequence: CATSTEVEQYF. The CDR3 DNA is TGTGCCACCAGCACGGAGGTAGAGCAGTACTTC.

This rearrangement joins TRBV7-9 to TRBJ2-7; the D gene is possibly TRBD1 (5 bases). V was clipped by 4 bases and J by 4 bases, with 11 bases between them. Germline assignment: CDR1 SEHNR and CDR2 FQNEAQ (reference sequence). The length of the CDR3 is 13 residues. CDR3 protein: CASSSPTEYEQYF. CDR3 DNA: TGTGCCAGCAGCTCACCGACAGAATACGAGCAGTACTTC.

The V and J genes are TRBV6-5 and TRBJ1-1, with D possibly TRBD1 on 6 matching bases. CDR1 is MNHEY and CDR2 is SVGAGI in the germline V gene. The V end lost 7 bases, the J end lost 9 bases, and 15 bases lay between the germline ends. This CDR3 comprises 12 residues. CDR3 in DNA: TGTGCCAGCACCACAGGACAGTCCCAAGCTTTCTTT. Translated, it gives CASTTGQSQAFF.

CDR3 in DNA: TGTGCCAGCAGCTATACCGGGACTACTCAGTATTTT. Residues: CASSYTGTTQYF. The V call is TRBV12-3 or TRBV12-4, the J call TRBJ2-3; 7 bases align to TRBD2. This CDR3 comprises 12 residues. J lost 12 bases, V lost 6 bases, and 9 bases had no gene match.

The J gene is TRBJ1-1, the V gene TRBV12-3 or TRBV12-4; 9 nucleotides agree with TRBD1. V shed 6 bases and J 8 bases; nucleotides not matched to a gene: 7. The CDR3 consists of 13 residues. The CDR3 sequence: CASSTSDRGEAFF. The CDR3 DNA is TGTGCCAGCAGCACATCGGACAGGGGAGAAGCTTTCTTT.

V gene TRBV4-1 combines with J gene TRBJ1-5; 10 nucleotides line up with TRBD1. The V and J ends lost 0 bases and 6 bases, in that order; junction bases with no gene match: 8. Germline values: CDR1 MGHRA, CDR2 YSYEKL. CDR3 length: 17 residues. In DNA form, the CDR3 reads TGCGCCAGCAGCCAAGAATGGACAGGGGGTGATATTCAGCCCCAGCATTTT. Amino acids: CASSQEWTGGDIQPQHF.

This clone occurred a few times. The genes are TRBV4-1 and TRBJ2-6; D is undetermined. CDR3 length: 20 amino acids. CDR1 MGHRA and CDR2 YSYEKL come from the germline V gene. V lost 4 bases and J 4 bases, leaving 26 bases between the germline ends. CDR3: CASSLLPLMTQPSGANVLTF. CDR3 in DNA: TGCGCCAGCAGCCTTTTGCCGTTAATGACCCAACCGAGCGGGGCCAACGTCCTGACTTTC.

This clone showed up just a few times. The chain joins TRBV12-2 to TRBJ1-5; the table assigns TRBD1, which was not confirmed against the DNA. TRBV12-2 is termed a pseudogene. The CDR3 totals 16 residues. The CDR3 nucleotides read TGTGCAAGTCGCCGCCGGCGGACAGGGGGTAGCCAGCCCCAGCATTTT. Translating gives CASRRRRTGGSQPQHF.

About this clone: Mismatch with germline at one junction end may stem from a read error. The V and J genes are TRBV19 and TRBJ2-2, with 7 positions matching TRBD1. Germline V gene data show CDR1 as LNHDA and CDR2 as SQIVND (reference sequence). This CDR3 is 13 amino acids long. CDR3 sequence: CASSLDRAGELFF. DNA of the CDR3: TGTGCCAGTAGTCTAGACAGGGCCGGGGAGCTGTTTTTT.

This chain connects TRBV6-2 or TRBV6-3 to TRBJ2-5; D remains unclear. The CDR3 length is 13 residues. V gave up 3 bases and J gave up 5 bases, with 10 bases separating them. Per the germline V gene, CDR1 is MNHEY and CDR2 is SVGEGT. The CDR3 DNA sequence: TGTGCCAGCAGTTATATAATCCAGGAGACCCAGTACTTC. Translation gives CASSYIIQETQYF.

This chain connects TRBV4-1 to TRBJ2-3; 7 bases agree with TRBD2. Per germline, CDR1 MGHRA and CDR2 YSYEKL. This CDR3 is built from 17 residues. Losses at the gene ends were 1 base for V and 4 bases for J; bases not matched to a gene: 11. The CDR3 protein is CASSQVHSAGVPDTQYF. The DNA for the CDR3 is TGCGCCAGCAGCCAAGTTCATTCTGCGGGAGTCCCAGATACGCAGTATTTT.

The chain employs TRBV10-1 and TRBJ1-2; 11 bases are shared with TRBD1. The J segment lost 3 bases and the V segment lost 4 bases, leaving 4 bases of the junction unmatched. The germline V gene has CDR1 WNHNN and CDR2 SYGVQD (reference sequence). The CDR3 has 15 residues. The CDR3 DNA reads TGCGCCAGCAGTGTAGGACAGGGGGCACACTATGGCTACACCTTC. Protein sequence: CASSVGQGAHYGYTF.

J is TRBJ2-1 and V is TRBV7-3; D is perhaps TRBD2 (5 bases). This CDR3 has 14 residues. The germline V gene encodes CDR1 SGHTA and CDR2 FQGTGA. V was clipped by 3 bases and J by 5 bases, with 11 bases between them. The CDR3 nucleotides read TGTGCCAGCAGCTTTGTAGGAGCGGACAATGAGCAGTTCTTC. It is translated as CASSFVGADNEQFF.

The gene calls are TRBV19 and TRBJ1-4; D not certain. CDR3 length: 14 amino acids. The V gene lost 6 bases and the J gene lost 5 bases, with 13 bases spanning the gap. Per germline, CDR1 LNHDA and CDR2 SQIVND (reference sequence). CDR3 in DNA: TGTGCCAGTAGGGCCCCCCTACAGAATGAAAAACTGTTTTTT. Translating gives CASRAPLQNEKLFF.

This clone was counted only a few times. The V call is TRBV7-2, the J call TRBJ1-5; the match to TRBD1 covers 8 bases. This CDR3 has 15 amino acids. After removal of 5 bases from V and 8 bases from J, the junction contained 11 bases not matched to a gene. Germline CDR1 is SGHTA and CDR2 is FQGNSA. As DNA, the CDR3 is TGTGCCAGCAGCCCCGACAGGGGAGTAGGGAAGCCCCAGCATTTT. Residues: CASSPDRGVGKPQHF.